This T cell receptor (beta chain) was observed in a study of shared clonotypes between healthy human individuals. Across the study: A donor's plate count was three for CD4 naive and three for CD4 memory; CD8 naive had two and CD8 memory one.

The germline V gene encodes CDR1 LNHDA and CDR2 SQIVND (reference sequence). The CDR3 runs to 13 residues. The V end was cut by 5 bases, the J end by 2 bases, with 10 bases between. General observations from the study: Across subsets, estimated richness was generally greater for naive than for memory populations.

In this sample, this clone turned up once. Its antigen is not known. CD4+ cell separation produced CD45RA+ naive and CD45RA-negative memory subsets. TCRdb keeps only in-frame clones here, not all; method: immunoSEQ multiplex PCR. Among approximately 2.5 million clones listed, about 92% were seen once. The sample comprised naive CD4+ T cells sorted from blood. Subset meaning: CD45RA+ positively selected. The clonotype originates from a man aged 18 to 29 in good health. This chain joins TRBV19 and TRBJ2-7, with D unresolved. The CDR3 reads CASSSGLPYEQYF. In nucleotides, the CDR3 is TGTGCCAGTAGTTCCGGGCTCCCCTACGAGCAGTACTTC.